The text below deals with one T cell receptor (beta chain). Its antigen is currently unknown. J lost 7 bases, V lost 4 bases, and 12 bases had no gene match. In germline, CDR1 is SGHDN, CDR2 FVKESK. This CDR3 contains 16 residues. PCR primers comprised 60 Vbeta and 13 Jbeta primers. Data came from immunoSEQ multiplex PCR; TCRdb stores just in-frame clones and leaves some out. The table lists some 190,000 clones, around 81% of them singletons. This entry is derived from a study of cytomegalovirus exposure and HLA in healthy donors. Study results and caveats: A highly shared variant cluster was judged a likely technical artifact.

This rearrangement joins TRBV14 to TRBJ2-7; 11 bases line up with TRBD2. Material for sequencing was PBMCs. The TCR originated in a man aged 18 to 29 in good health and CMV-seronegative. The CDR3 DNA follows: TGTGCCAGCAGCCCTCTTAGCGGGAGGGCCCGTGGGGAGCAGTACTTC. It translates to CASSPLSGRARGEQYF.